What follows describes a single TCR beta chain. What it binds is not known. Measured with immunoSEQ multiplex PCR; TCRdb has only the in-frame clones, and not every one. The sample consists of 15,000 or so clones, around 87% of them appearing once. This sample was included in a study of T cells in localized non-small cell lung cancer. The CDR3 runs 13 residues. The V end was cut by 3 bases, the J end by 4 bases, with 9 bases between. The germline V gene encodes CDR1 SGDLS and CDR2 YYNGEE. General study results and limits: Blood T cell density predicted longer survival; adjacent-lung clonality, shorter. Turning up in adjacent lung were a median roughly 59 of the top 100 tumor clones. Among the tissues sampled, uninvolved adjacent lung had the highest T cell clonality, above tumor.

The source of this sequence is a male donor at least 60 years old with stage II lung adenocarcinoma. The chain is built from TRBV9 and TRBJ2-3, with D unclear. The material was peripheral blood mononuclear cells, obtained before any cancer treatment. The CDR3 sequence: CASSASPSDTQYF. In DNA form, the CDR3 reads TGTGCCAGCAGCGCCTCACCTTCAGATACGCAGTATTTT. Combining the CDR3 with reference TRBV9 and TRBJ2-3 gives the whole variable domain DSGVTQTPKHLITATGQRVTLRCSPRSGDLSVYWYQQSLDQGLQFLIQYYNGEERAKGNILERFSAQQFPDLHSELNLSSLELGDSALYFCASSASPSDTQYFGPGTRLTVL.